This TCR beta chain stems from a study of T-cell reconstitution after alpha-beta-depleted transplantation in children. The germline V gene encodes CDR1 MGHDK and CDR2 SYGVNS. The CDR3 is made up of 17 amino acids. With 3 bases removed from V and 5 bases from J, the gap between germline ends came to 22 bases. Construction of the TCRbeta library involved unique molecular identifiers. Using its own MiXCR run on the PCR reads, TCRdb lists one record per CDR3 protein. Found here are hundreds of thousands of distinct CDR3 sequences, roughly 13% of them singletons; the top ten hold approximately 2.1%. The receptor was isolated from a male patient aged 5 to 17 who had a stem cell transplant for acute myeloid leukemia, so the T cells may come from the graft donor. The genes are TRBV25-1 and TRBJ2-5; no definite D call. The input for sequencing was PBMCs, mostly from graft donor cells, taken 360 days after TCRalphabeta/CD19-depleted stem cell transplant. CDR3 nucleotides: TGTGCCAGCAGTGAGGCGTTGGGTCCCACCGGGTTGGAGACCCAGTACTTC. Its translation: CASSEALGPTGLETQYF.